Included here is one T cell receptor beta chain sequence, with context. The antigen is unknown. Germline and junction disagree at one end, which may indicate a read error. In the same sample, other DNA sequences code for this CDR3. The sample originates from a study of shared clonotypes between healthy human individuals. Per the study methods: Because ImmunoSEQ provided only junction sequences with no quality scores, the filtering differed. Some clones are missing from TCRdb's copy, which holds only in-frame ones; the method was immunoSEQ multiplex PCR. V, J and clone size derive from that table, while D and trimming were established from the DNA sequence. The sample has roughly 2.6 million clones; approximately 90% are singletons. The germline CDR1 and CDR2 sequences are MNHNY and SVGAGI (reference sequence). CDR3 length: 13 amino acids. Study-level points and caveats: For naive CD4 cells, approximately 5% of clonotypes were shared across a handful of donors.

Healthy HIV-negative adults with no recent acute infections or vaccinations were recruited as donors. The material sequenced was naive CD4+ T cells sorted from blood. As for subset: CD45RA+ positively selected. The receptor comes from a man aged 18 to 30 in good health. The genes are TRBV6-6 and TRBJ2-7; D uncertain. DNA of the CDR3: TGTGCCAGCAGTTACGGTCCTTCCTACGAGCAGTACTTT. The encoded protein is CASSYGPSYEQYF.